This T cell receptor (beta chain) was obtained from a study of blood T cell repertoires in COVID-19. At the level of the study: COVID-19 samples collected from the United States, Italy and Spain covered acute and convalescent phases. T cells, B-cell-depleted T cells, or PBMCs supplied cDNA or gDNA.

Between the trimmed V and J ends, which lost 0 bases and 4 bases, there was a span of 8 bases. The CDR3 has 13 amino acids. Per germline, CDR1 SGHRS and CDR2 YFSETQ. Authors' methods: Amplification of reference gene primers was used by the study to estimate nucleated cell counts. This table comes from immunoSEQ multiplex PCR, and its TCRdb copy is limited to in-frame clones, with some not included. V and J calls and clone size are those listed in that table; D and trimming were worked out from the DNA. There are some 20,000 clones in the sample; 70% to 90% occur only once, and roughly a sixth lies in the top ten. This clone was seen a few times.

The receptor was derived from a human donor with acute or convalescent COVID-19. The donor label of this sample is uncertain. This chain links TRBV5-1 with TRBJ2-7; D is possibly TRBD2 (6 bases). Material: peripheral blood. CDR3 DNA: TGCGCCAGCAGCTTGGCTAGCGAGTACGAGCAGTACTTC. Amino acids: CASSLASEYEQYF. The whole variable domain, remainder taken from reference TRBV5-1 and TRBJ2-7, is KAGVTQTPRYLIKTRGQQVTLSCSPISGHRSVSWYQQTPGQGLQFLFEYFSETQRNKGNFPGRFSGRQFSNSRSEMNVSTLELGDSALYLCASSLASEYEQYFGPGTRLTVT.